This T cell receptor (beta chain) was recorded in a study of beta chain features in type 1 diabetes. Details on this clone: The antigen is not known.

This CDR3 has 15 amino acids. With 0 bases removed from V and 2 bases from J, the gap between germline ends came to 9 bases. Germline-derived CDR1 and CDR2 are SGHNT and YYREEE (reference sequence). cDNA synthesis used the whole RNA isolate, giving expressed TCRB sequences. Produced via immunoSEQ multiplex PCR; TCRdb's table is partial and in-frame only. The sample records about 400,000 clones, around 12% being singletons. Overall study findings and caveats: All four CD4+ subsets of Type 1 diabetes patients contained TCRB CDR3s that were moderately but significantly shorter.

The sequence was collected from a woman aged 18-29 years with type 1 diabetes. Sequencing used naive CD4+ T cells from blood. The chain carries TRBV5-4 and TRBJ2-1, with no clear D. CDR3 loop: CASSLESITYNEQFF. Here the CDR3 DNA reads TGTGCCAGCAGCTTGGAATCTATTACCTACAATGAGCAGTTCTTC.